This T cell receptor (beta chain) was found in a study of control samples from healthy donors and cancer patients. TCRdb's copy holds only in-frame clones and misses some; the assay was immunoSEQ multiplex PCR. This table holds 76,000 or so clones, roughly nine tenths found once. The germline V gene has CDR1 WNHNN and CDR2 SYGVQD (reference sequence). CDR3 length: 15 amino acids. Trimming cost V 8 bases and J 4 bases; bases outside gene matches: 11. The table lists this clone with a few counts. The chain employs TRBV10-1 and TRBJ2-3; 8 bases are shared with TRBD1. The sample taken for sequencing was PBMCs. This receptor was identified in a woman aged 45-60 years with colorectal cancer. The CDR3 DNA sequence: TGCGCCAGCTCCCGACAGGGGAATAGTCCAGATACGCAGTATTTT. This translates into CASSRQGNSPDTQYF.